This TCR beta chain appears in the sequencing data of a study of T cell changes during pregnancy in multiple sclerosis (dated by TCRdb to about 2019). In the study overall: Changes in the T cell repertoire over the course of pregnancy were examined in this study in women with multiple sclerosis.

On this clone: Its target antigen remains unknown. No base qualities exist here, and no much larger clone lies one base off it.

Taken from the germline V gene, the CDR1 and CDR2 loops are MNHNS and SASEGT. Spanning cysteine to phenylalanine, the CDR3 consists of 16 amino acids. Just the 48-base CDR3 DNA is kept, in frame starting at base 1. V and J lose 2 bases and 3 bases, and a span of 17 bases separates them. The method was the immunoSEQ multiplex PCR assay. Not all clones reach the TCRdb copy of this immuneACCESS table, which keeps in-frame sequences only. Checked studies attribute under half of the gap to unresolved V genes and leave the rest unexplained. The sample records tens of thousands of clones, approximately 90% of which are singletons. The ten largest make up roughly 4.5% of the sample.

The sample here was CD8+ T cells from peripheral blood mononuclear cells, taken in the second trimester of pregnancy. This TCR was recovered from a female donor with multiple sclerosis, enrolled in a pregnancy study. The chain is encoded by TRBV6-1 joined to TRBJ2-7; possibly the D gene is TRBD2, per 6 matching bases. The nucleotides are TGTGCCAGCAGTGAAAGGGACTGCGCGATTTGCTACGAGCAGTACTTC. This encodes CASSERDCAICYEQYF.